This T cell receptor (beta chain) stems from a study of early T cells in non-severe SARS-CoV-2 infection. This clonotype was picked up many times. Via MiXCR, TCRdb re-called the 5' RACE reads, giving one row per CDR3 protein. This sample has 100,000 to 140,000 distinct CDR3 sequences; 8.5% to 14% occur once, and the top ten carry about 7.6%. V lost 2 bases to trimming and J lost 2 bases, with 7 bases between them. In germline, CDR1 is SGHTA, CDR2 FQGNSA. The CDR3 sequence is 14 residues long. Sequencing was done on a sample of whole blood. The chain is built from TRBV7-2 and TRBJ1-5; D not resolved. The sequence came from an adult who was a healthcare worker with PCR-confirmed SARS-CoV-2 infection or an uninfected control (not recorded which). CDR3 in DNA: TGTGCCAGCAGCTTAAAAAAGGGCAATCAGCCCCAGCATTTT. Translated, it gives CASSLKKGNQPQHF.